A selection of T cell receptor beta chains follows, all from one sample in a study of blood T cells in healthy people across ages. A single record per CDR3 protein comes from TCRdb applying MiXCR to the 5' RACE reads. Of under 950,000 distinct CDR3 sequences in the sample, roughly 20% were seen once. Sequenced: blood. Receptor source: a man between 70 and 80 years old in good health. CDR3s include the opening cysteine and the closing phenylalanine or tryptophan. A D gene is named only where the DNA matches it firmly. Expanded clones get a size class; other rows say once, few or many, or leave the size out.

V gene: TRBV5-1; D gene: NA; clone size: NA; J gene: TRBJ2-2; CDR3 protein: CASSLALAGELFF; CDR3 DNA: TGCGCCAGCAGCTTGGCACTGGCCGGGGAGCTGTTTTTT
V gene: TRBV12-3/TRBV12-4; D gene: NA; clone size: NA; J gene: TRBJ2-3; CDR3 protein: CASKDSPIGTDTQYF; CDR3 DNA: TGTGCCAGCAAGGACAGTCCCATCGGAACAGATACGCAGTATTTT
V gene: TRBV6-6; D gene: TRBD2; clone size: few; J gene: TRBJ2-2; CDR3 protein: CASRREANTGELFF; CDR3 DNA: TGTGCCAGCAGGCGGGAGGCGAACACCGGGGAGCTGTTTTTT
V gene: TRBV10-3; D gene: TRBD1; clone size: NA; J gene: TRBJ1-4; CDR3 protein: CANRDRDEKLFF; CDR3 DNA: TGTGCCAACCGGGACAGGGATGAAAAACTGTTTTTT
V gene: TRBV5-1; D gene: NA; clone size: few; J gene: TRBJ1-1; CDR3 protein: CASSELPPGSNTEAFF; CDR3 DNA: TGCGCCAGCAGCGAATTGCCCCCCGGATCGAACACTGAAGCTTTCTTT
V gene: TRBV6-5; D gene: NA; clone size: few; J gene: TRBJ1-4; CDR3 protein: CASSSQQGIGHGKLFF; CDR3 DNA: TGTGCCAGCAGTTCCCAACAGGGAATCGGCCACGGAAAACTGTTTTTT
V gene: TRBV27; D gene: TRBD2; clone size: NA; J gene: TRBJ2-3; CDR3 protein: CASSLAALRGTDTQYF; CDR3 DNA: TGTGCCAGCAGTCTAGCGGCCCTAAGGGGTACAGATACGCAGTATTTT
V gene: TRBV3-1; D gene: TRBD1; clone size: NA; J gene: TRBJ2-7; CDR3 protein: CASSQDRAFSYEQYF; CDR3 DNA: TGTGCCAGCAGCCAGGACAGGGCCTTCTCCTACGAGCAGTACTTC
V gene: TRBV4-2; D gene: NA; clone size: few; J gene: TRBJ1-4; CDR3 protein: CASSQDPTGGGEKLFF; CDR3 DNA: TGTGCCAGCAGCCAAGATCCCACCGGAGGAGGTGAAAAACTGTTTTTT
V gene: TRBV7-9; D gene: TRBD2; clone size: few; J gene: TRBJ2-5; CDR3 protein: CASSPLAWEKETQYF; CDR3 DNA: TGTGCCAGCAGCCCACTAGCGTGGGAGAAAGAGACCCAGTACTTC
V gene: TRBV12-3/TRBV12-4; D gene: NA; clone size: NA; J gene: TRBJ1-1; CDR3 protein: CASSLSQGSTEAFF; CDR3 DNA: TGTGCCAGCAGTTTATCGCAGGGCAGCACTGAAGCTTTCTTT
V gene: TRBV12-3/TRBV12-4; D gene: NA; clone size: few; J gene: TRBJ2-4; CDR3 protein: CASSQDTSWERNIQYF; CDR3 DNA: TGTGCCAGCAGCCAAGACACCTCTTGGGAACGGAACATTCAGTACTTC
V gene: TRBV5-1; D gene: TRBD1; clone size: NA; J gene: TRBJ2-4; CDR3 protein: CASSQDRGLPKNIQYF; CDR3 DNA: TGCGCCAGCAGCCAGGACAGGGGTCTACCCAAAAACATTCAGTACTTC
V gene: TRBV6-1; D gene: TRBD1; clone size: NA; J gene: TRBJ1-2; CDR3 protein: CASSSDRDTGYTF; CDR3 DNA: TGTGCCAGCAGCTCCGACAGGGATACTGGCTACACCTTC
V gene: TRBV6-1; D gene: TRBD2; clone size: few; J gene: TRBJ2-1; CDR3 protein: CASSVAGTTSSYNKQFF; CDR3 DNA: TGTGCCAGCAGTGTGGCTGGGACGACTAGCTCCTACAATAAGCAGTTCTTC
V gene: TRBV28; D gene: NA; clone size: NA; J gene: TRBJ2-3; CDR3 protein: CAQRAGTDTQYF; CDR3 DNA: TGTGCCCAGAGGGCTGGCACAGATACGCAGTATTTT
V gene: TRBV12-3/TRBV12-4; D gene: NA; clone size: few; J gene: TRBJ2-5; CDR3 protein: CASSYRAVETQYF; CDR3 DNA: TGTGCCAGCAGTTACAGGGCGGTGGAGACCCAGTACTTC
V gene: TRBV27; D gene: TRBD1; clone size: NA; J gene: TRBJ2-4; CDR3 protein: CASSLSGTGIFRSKNIQYF; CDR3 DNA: TGTGCCAGCAGTCTTTCCGGGACAGGGATATTTCGGTCCAAAAACATTCAGTACTTC
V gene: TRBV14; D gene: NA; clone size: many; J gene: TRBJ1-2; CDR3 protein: CASSQENRHYYGYTF; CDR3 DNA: TGTGCCAGCAGCCAAGAGAACAGGCATTACTATGGCTACACCTTC
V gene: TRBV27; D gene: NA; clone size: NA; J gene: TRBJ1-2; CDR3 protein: CASSRAQTPYGYTF; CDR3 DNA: TGTGCCAGCAGCCGAGCCCAGACTCCCTATGGCTACACCTTC
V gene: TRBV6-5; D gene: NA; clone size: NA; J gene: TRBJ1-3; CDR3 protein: CAHKGTVGNTIYF; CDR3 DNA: TGTGCCCACAAAGGAACAGTGGGAAACACCATATATTTT
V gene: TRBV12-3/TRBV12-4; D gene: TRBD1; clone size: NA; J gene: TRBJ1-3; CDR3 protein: CASSLGRGLGGNTIYF; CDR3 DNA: TGTGCCAGCAGTTTAGGCAGGGGGTTAGGTGGAAACACCATATATTTT
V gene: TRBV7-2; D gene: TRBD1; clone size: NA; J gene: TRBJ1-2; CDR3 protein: CASGMDRTGYTF; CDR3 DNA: TGTGCCAGCGGCATGGACAGGACTGGCTACACCTTC
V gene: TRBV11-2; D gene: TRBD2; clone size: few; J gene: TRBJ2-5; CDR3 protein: CASTPYRLAGGKETQYF; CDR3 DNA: TGTGCCAGCACCCCATACCGACTAGCGGGGGGCAAAGAGACCCAGTACTTC
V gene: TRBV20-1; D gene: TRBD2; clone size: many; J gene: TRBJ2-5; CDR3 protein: CSARDQGVAGMETQYF; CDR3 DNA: TGCAGTGCTAGAGATCAAGGGGTAGCGGGTATGGAGACCCAGTACTTC
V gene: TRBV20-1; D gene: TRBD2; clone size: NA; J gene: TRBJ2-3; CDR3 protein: CSAILAGGTDTQYF; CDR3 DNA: TGCAGTGCCATCTTAGCGGGAGGCACAGATACGCAGTATTTT
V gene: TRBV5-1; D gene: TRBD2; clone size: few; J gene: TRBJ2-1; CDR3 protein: CASSMTSGANNEQFF; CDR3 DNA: TGCGCCAGCAGTATGACTAGCGGGGCCAACAATGAGCAGTTCTTC
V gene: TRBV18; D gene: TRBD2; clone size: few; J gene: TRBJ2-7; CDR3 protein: CASSPRLAATYEQYF; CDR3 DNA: TGTGCCAGCTCGCCAAGACTAGCGGCAACCTACGAGCAGTACTTC
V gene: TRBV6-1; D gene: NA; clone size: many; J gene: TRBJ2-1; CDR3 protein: CASRLDTGPEFF; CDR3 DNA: TGTGCCAGCAGACTCGATACAGGCCCTGAGTTCTTC
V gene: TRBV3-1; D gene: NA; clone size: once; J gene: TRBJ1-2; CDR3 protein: CASSDLQSYGYTF; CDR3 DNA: TGTGCCAGCAGCGATTTACAGTCCTATGGCTACACCTTC
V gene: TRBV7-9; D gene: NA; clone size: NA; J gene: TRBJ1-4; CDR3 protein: CASSPTGSREKLFF; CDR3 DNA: TGTGCCAGCAGCCCCACCGGTTCTAGAGAAAAACTGTTTTTT
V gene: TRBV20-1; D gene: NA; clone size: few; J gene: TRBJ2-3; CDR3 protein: CSASPPSTQYF; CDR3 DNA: TGCAGTGCTAGTCCCCCCTCGACGCAGTATTTT
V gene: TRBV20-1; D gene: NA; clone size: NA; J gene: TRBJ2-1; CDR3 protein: CSASRPGVSSYNEQFF; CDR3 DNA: TGCAGTGCTAGCCGGCCCGGAGTGAGCTCCTACAATGAGCAGTTCTTC
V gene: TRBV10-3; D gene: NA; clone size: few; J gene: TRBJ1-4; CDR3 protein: CAIASGATNEKLFF; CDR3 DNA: TGTGCCATCGCTTCAGGGGCAACTAATGAAAAACTGTTTTTT
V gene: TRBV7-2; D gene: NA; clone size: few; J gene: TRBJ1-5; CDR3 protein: CASSVSGGGNQPQHF; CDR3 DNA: TGTGCCAGCAGCGTAAGTGGTGGGGGCAATCAGCCCCAGCATTTT
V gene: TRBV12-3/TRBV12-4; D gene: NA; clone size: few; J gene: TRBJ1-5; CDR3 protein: CASSRPPQPQHF; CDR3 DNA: TGTGCCAGCAGTCGACCTCCGCAGCCCCAGCATTTT
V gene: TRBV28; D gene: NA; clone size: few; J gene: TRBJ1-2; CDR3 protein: CASRISGGYGYTF; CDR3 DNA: TGTGCCAGCAGAATCTCGGGGGGCTATGGCTACACCTTC
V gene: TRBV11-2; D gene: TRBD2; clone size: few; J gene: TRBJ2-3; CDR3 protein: CASSFSSGSDTQYF; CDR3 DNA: TGTGCCAGCAGCTTCTCTAGCGGGAGTGATACGCAGTATTTT
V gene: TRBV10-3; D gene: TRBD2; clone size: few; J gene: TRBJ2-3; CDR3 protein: CAITVAGGPTDTQYF; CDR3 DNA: TGTGCCATCACCGTAGCGGGAGGGCCTACAGATACGCAGTATTTT
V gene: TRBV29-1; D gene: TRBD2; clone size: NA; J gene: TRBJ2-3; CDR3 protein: CSVYGTSVSDTQYF; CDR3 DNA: TGCAGCGTGTACGGGACTAGCGTTTCAGATACGCAGTATTTT
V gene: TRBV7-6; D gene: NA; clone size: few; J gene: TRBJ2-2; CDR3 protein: CASSFSRVGSNTGELFF; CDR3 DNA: TGTGCCAGCAGCTTTTCCCGAGTGGGCTCGAACACCGGGGAGCTGTTTTTT
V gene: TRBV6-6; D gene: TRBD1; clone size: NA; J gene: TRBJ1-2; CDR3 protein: CASSSQGTGANYGYTF; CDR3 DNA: TGTGCCAGCAGTTCCCAGGGGACAGGGGCTAACTATGGCTACACCTTC
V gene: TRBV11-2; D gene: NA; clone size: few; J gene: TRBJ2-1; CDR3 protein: CASSLEVSREQFF; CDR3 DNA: TGTGCCAGCAGCTTAGAAGTTTCGAGGGAGCAGTTCTTC
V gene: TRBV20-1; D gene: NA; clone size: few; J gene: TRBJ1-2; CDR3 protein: CSAAREFGYGYTF; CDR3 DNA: TGCAGTGCGGCGAGGGAGTTCGGCTATGGCTACACCTTC